The TCR beta chain described here comes from a study of vaccination and CD4 T cells after COVID-19. Across the study: Sampling post-COVID took place a median 101 days after diagnosis (range 35 to 161).

Germline CDR1 and CDR2: SSHAT and FNYEAQ (reference sequence). V was shortened by 5 bases and J by 0 bases, with 7 bases between the two germline ends. The CDR3 loop spans 13 amino acids. This clonotype was seen only a few times. The antigen is unknown. Specified treatment: roughly 11-day PBMC culture with coronavirus spike peptide pools or control peptides (ViraFEST assay). Sequencing of DNA taken from cultured CD4+ T cells relied on the Oncomine TCR Beta short-read assay. TCRdb re-analysed the PCR reads in MiXCR, keeping a single row per CDR3 protein. The sample lists about 21,000 distinct CDR3 sequences, about 40% occurring once.

The sequencing here drew on CD4+ T cells from blood, cultured in vitro, taken before SARS-CoV-2 vaccination. The chain uses TRBV7-7 and TRBJ1-1; the D is unclear. The sequence came from a human donor who had recovered from COVID-19. CDR3: CASSAGMNTEAFF. In DNA, the CDR3 is TGTGCCAGCAGCGCGGGCATGAACACTGAAGCTTTCTTT.